This T cell receptor (beta chain) comes out of a study of blood T cell repertoires in COVID-19. Overall study: Donors in the United States, Italy and Spain gave samples during acute or convalescent COVID-19.

Repertoires were generated with immunoSEQ multiplex PCR, while TCRdb's copy carries only in-frame clones and drops some. This sample has just under 350,000 clones; around 80% occur once, and the top ten carry 2.5% to 3%. This clone has a single count. The sequence came from a man aged 30 to 45 with active or convalescent COVID-19. The sequencing input was peripheral blood.

The CDR3 loop is CASRSTRVYEQYF. CDR3 sequence (DNA): TGTGCCAGCAGATCTACTAGGGTTTACGAGCAGTACTTC. The chain is built from TRBV6-5 and TRBJ2-7; tentative D call: TRBD2 (5 bases). Germline V gene data show CDR1 as MNHEY and CDR2 as SVGAGI. CDR3 length: 13 residues. V gave up 6 bases and J gave up 4 bases, with 13 bases separating them.